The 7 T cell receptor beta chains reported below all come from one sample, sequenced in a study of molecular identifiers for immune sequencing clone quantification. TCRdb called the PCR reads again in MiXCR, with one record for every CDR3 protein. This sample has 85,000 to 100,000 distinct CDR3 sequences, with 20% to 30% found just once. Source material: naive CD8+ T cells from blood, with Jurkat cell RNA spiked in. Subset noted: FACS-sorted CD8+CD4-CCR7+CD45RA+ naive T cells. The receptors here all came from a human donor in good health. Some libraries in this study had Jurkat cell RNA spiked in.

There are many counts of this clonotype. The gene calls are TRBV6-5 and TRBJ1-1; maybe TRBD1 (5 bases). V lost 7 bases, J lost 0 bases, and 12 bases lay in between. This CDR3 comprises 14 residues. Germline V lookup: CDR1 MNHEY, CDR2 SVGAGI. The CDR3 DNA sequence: TGTGCCAGCACCCACGGGGGGGTGAACACTGAAGCTTTCTTT. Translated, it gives CASTHGGVNTEAFF.

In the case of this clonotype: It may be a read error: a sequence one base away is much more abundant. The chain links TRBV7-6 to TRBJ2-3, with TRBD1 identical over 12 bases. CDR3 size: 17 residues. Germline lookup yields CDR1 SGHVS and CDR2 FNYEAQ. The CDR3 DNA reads TGTGCCAGCAGCCTAGGGACAGGGGGCTTTATCACAGATACGCGGTATTTT. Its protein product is CASSLGTGGFITDTRYF.

The CDR3 nucleotides are TGTGCCAGCACCGAAGGACAGGGGGCGTTGGGCACTGAAGCTTTCTTT. It is translated as CASTEGQGALGTEAFF. The J gene is TRBJ1-1, the V gene TRBV2, with TRBD1 identical over 11 bases. The CDR3 length is 16 residues. Germline V lookup: CDR1 SNHLY, CDR2 FYNNEI. V lost 7 bases and J lost 4; bases outside the gene matches: 11. Using reference TRBV2 and TRBJ1-1 for the parts outside the CDR3, the full variable domain is EPEVTQTPSHQVTQMGQEVILRCVPISNHLYFYWYRQILGQKVEFLVSFYNNEISEKSEIFDDQFSVERPDGSNFTLKIRSTKLEDSAMYFCASTEGQGALGTEAFFGQGTRLTVV.

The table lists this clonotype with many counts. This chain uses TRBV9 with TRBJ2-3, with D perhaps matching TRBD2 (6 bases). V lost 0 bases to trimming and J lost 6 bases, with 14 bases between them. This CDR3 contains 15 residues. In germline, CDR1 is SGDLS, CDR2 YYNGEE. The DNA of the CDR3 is TGTGCCAGCAGCGTAGGCGGGGTGAATTTGGATACGCAGTATTTT. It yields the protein CASSVGGVNLDTQYF.

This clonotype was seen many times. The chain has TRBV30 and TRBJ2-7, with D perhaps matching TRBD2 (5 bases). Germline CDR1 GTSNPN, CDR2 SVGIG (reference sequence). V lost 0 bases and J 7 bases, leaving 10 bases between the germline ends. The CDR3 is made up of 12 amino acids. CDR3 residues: CAWSVFGDEQYF. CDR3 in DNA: TGTGCCTGGAGTGTATTCGGGGATGAGCAGTACTTC.

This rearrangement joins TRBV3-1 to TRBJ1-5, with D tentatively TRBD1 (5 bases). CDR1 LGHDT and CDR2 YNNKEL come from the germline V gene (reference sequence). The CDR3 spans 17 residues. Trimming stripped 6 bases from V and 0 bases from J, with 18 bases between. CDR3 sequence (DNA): TGTGCCAGCAGTTCCGGGCAGGGCTACCCTAGCAATCAGCCCCAGCATTTT. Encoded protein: CASSSGQGYPSNQPQHF. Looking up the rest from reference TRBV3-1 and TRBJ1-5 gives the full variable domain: DTAVSQTPKYLVTQMGNDKSIKCEQNLGHDTMYWYKQDSKKFLKIMFSYNNKELIINETVPNRFSPKSPDKAHLNLHINSLELGDSAVYFCASSSGQGYPSNQPQHFGDGTRLSIL.

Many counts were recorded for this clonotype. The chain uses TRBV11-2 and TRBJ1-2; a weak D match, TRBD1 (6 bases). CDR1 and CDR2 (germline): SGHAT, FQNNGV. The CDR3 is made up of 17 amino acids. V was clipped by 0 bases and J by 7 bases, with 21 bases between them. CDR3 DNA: TGTGCCAGCAGCTTAGATGGAACCCCGGGAGGGGGGACTGGCTACACCTTC. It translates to CASSLDGTPGGGTGYTF.